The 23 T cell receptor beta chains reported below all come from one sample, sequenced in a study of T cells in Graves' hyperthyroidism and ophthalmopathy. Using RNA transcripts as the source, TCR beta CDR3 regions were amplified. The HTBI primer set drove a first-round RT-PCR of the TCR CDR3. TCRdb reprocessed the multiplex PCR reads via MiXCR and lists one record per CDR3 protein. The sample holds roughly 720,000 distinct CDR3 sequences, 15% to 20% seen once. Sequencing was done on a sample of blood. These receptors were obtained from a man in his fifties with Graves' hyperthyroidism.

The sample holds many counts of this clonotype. This CDR3 reads CSALLRTGRDIQYF. CDR3 nucleotides: TGCAGTGCCCTACTTAGGACAGGGAGGGACATTCAGTACTTC. The rearrangement joins TRBV20-1 to TRBJ2-4, with a weak D call TRBD1 (8 bases). This CDR3 contains 14 residues. The V end was cut by 6 bases, the J end by 8 bases, with 20 bases between. The V gene's germline CDR1 is DFQATT and CDR2 SNEGSKA (reference sequence).

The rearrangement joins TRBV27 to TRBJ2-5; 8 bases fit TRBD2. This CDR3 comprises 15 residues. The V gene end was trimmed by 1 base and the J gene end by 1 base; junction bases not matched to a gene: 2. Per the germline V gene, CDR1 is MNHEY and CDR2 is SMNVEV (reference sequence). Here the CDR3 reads CASSLFGGVQETQYF. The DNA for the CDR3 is TGTGCCAGCAGTTTATTCGGGGGGGTCCAAGAGACCCAGTACTTC.

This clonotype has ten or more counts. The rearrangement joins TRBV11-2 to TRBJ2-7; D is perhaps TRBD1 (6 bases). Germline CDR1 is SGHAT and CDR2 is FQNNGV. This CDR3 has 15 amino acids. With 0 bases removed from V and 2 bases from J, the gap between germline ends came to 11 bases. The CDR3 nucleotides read TGTGCCAGCAGCTTAGATTGGGGACACCCCTACGAGCAGTACTTC. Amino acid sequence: CASSLDWGHPYEQYF. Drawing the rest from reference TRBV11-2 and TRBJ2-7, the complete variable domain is EAGVAQSPRYKIIEKRQSVAFWCNPISGHATLYWYQQILGQGPKLLIQFQNNGVVDDSQLPKDRFSAERLKGVDSTLKIQPAKLEDSAVYLCASSLDWGHPYEQYFGPGTRLTVT.

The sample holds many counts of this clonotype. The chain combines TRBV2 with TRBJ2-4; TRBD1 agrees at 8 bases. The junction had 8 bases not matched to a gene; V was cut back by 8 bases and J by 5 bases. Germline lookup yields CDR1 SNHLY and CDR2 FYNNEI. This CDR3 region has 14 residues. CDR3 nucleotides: TGTGCCAGCGGGAAGACAGGGGACGAAAACATTCAGTACTTC. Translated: CASGKTGDENIQYF.

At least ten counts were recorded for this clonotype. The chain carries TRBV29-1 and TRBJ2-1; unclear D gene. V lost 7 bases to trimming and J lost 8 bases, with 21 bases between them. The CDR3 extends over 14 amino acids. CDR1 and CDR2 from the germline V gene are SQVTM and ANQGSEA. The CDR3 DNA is TGCAGCGCCGACCACAGCCTAGGTGTGGATGAGCAGTTCTTC. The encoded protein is CSADHSLGVDEQFF.

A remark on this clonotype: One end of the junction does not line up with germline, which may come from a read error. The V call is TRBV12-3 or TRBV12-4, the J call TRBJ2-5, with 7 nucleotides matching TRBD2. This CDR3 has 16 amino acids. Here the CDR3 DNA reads TGTGCCAGCACTCCTGGGGGGGGAGTCTCGCAAGAGACCCCGTACTTC. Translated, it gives CASTPGGGVSQETPYF.

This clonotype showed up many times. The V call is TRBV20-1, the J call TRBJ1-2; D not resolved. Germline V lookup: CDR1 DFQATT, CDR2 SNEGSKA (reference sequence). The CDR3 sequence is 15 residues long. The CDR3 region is CSSAAGSIINYGYTF. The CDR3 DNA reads TGCAGCTCTGCCGCCGGATCTATAATCAACTATGGCTACACCTTC.

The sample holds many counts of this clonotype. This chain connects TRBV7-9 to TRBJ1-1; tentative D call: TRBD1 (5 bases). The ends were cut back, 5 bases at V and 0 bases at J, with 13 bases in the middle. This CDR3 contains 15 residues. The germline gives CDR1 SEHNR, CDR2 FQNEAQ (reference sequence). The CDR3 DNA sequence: TGTGCCAGCAGCCCGACGGACATCTTGAACACTGAAGCTTTCTTT. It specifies CASSPTDILNTEAFF.

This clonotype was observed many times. CDR3 loop: CASSEAFTASNQPQHF. The CDR3 DNA reads TGTGCCAGCAGTGAAGCCTTTACAGCGAGCAATCAGCCCCAGCATTTT. The rearrangement links TRBV2 to TRBJ1-5; no clear D gene. The CDR3 has 16 amino acids. V lost 0 bases, J lost 1 base, and 10 bases lay in between. CDR1 SNHLY and CDR2 FYNNEI come from the germline V gene.

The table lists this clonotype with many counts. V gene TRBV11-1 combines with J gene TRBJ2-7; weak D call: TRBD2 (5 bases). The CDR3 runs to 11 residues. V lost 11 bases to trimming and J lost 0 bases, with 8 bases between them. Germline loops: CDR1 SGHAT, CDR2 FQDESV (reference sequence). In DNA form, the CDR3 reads TGTGCCGTGGGGAGCTCCTACGAGCAGTACTTC. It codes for CAVGSSYEQYF.

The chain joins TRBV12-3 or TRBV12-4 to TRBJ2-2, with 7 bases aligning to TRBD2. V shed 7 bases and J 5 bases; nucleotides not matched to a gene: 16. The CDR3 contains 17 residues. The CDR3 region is CASKNPLARGGTGELFF. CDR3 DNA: TGTGCCAGCAAGAACCCTCTAGCGAGGGGAGGGACCGGGGAGCTGTTTTTT.

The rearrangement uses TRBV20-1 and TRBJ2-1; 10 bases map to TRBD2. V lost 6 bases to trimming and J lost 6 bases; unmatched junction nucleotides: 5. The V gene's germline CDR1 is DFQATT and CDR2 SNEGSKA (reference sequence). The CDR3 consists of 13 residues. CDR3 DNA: TGCAGTGCCCCAGCGGGAGGGGGCAATGAGCAGTTCTTC. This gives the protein CSAPAGGGNEQFF.

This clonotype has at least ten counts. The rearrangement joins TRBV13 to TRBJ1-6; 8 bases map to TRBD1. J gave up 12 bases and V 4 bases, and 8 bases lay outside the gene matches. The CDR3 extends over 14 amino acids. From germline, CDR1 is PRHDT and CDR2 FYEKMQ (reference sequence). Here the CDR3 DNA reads TGTGCCAGCAGCTCTGGGGCAGGGGGCTTACCCCTCCACTTT. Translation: CASSSGAGGLPLHF.

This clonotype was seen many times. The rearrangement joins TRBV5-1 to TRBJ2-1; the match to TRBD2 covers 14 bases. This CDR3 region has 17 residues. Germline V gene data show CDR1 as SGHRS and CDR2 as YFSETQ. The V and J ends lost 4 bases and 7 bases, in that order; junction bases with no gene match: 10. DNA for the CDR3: TGCGCCAGCAGCGGCGGGACTAGCGGGAGCCAAACAAATGAGCAGTTCTTC. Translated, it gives CASSGGTSGSQTNEQFF.

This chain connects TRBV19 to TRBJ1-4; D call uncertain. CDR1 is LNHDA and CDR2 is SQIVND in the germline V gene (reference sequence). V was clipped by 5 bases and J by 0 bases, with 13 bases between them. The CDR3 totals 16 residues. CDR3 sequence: CASSPTDGATNEKLFF. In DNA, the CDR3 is TGTGCCAGTAGTCCGACCGACGGAGCAACTAATGAAAAACTGTTTTTT. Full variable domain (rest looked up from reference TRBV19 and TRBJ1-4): DGGITQSPKYLFRKEGQNVTLSCEQNLNHDAMYWYRQDPGQGLRLIYYSQIVNDFQKGDIAEGYSVSREKKESFPLTVTSAQKNPTAFYLCASSPTDGATNEKLFFGSGTQLSVL.

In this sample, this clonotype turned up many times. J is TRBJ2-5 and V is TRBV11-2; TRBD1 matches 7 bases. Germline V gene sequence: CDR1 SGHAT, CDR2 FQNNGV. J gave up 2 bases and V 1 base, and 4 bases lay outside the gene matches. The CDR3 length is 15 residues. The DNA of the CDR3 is TGTGCCAGCAGCTTAGGAGGGACAGCGCAAGAGACCCAGTACTTC. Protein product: CASSLGGTAQETQYF.

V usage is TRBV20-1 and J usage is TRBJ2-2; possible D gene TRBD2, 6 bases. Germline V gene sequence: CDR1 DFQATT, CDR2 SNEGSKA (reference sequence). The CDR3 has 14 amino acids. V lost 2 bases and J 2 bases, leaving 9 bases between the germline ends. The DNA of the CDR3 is TGCAGTGCTAGACTAGCGACAAACACCGGGGAGCTGTTTTTT. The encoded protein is CSARLATNTGELFF.

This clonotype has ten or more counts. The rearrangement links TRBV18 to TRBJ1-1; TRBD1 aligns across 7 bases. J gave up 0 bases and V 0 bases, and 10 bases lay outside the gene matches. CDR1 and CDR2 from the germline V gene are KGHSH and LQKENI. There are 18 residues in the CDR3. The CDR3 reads CASSPPYSGGKMNTEAFF. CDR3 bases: TGTGCCAGCTCACCACCTTATTCAGGGGGGAAGATGAACACTGAAGCTTTCTTT.

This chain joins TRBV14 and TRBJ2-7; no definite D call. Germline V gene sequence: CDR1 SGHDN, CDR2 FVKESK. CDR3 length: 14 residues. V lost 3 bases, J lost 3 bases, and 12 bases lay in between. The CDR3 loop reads CASSHGSLSYEQYF. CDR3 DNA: TGTGCCAGCAGCCATGGCAGTTTAAGCTACGAGCAGTACTTC.

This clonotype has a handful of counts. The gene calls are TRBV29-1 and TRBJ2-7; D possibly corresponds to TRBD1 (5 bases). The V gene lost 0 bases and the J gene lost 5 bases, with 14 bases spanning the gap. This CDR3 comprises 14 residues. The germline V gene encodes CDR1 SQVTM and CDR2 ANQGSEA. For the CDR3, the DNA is TGCAGCGTTGAAGATAGTCAGGGTGATCACGAGCAGTACTTC. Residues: CSVEDSQGDHEQYF.

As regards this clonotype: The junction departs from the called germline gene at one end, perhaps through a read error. CDR3 DNA sequence: TGTGTCAGCAGCTCGGACAGGGGATATCAAGAGACCCAGTACTTC. Amino acid sequence: CVSSSDRGYQETQYF. V and J are TRBV7-2 and TRBJ2-5; 9 nucleotides agree with TRBD1. The CDR3 has 15 residues. Germline V gene data show CDR1 as SGHTA and CDR2 as FQGNSA.

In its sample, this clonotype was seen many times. The CDR3 loop is CAISDEWGEQYF. As DNA, the CDR3 is TGTGCCATCAGTGATGAATGGGGCGAGCAGTACTTC. The J gene is TRBJ2-7, the V gene TRBV10-3; D gene ambiguous. Looked up from germline, CDR1 is ENHRY and CDR2 is SYGVKD. The CDR3 contains 12 residues. Between the trimmed V and J ends, which lost 3 bases and 6 bases, there was a span of 9 bases.

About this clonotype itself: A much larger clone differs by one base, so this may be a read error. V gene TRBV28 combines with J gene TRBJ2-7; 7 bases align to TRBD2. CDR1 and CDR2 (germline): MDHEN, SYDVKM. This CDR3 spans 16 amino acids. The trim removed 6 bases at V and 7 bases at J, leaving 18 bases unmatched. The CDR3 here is CASSPLASHYPDEQYF. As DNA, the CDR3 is TGTGCCAGCAGCCCACTAGCGAGTCATTATCCGGATGAGCAGTACTTC.